These 25 T cell receptor beta chains share one sample of origin, sequenced in a study of shared clonotypes between healthy human individuals. The method was immunoSEQ multiplex PCR; TCRdb's version includes in-frame clones alone and lacks a portion of them. This table has millions of clones, approximately 94% appearing once. Sequencing used naive CD4+ T cells sorted from blood. As for subset: CD45RA+ positively selected. These receptors were collected from a man aged 18 to 30 in good health.

The genes are TRBV28 and TRBJ2-4; D might be TRBD1 (6 bases). V was clipped by 11 bases and J by 6 bases, with 17 bases between them. CDR1 and CDR2 from the germline V gene are MDHEN and SYDVKM. The CDR3 has 13 amino acids. The CDR3 region has the DNA TGTGCCTGCTACAGTGGGGGCGGAAACATTCAGTACTTC. The encoded protein is CACYSGGGNIQYF.

The rearrangement joins TRBV5-4 to TRBJ2-2; D remains ambiguous. V lost 2 bases, J lost 1 base, and 12 bases lay in between. Germline values: CDR1 SGHNT, CDR2 YYREEE (reference sequence). The CDR3 is made up of 16 amino acids. The CDR3 loop reads CASSLGSSLNTGELFF. The CDR3 DNA sequence: TGTGCCAGCAGCTTAGGTTCCAGCTTGAACACCGGGGAGCTGTTTTTT.

This clone was counted a single time. The chain has TRBV7-9 and TRBJ1-2; D uncertain. Trimming cost V 3 bases and J 7 bases, with 12 bases left between them. The germline V gene has CDR1 SEHNR and CDR2 FQNEAQ (reference sequence). This CDR3 spans 13 amino acids. This chain's CDR3 is CASSLETISGYTF. The CDR3 nucleotides read TGTGCCAGCAGCTTGGAGACAATCTCTGGCTACACCTTC.

The V and J genes are TRBV4-3 and TRBJ2-1; 8 bases match TRBD2. The CDR3 contains 16 residues. V lost 1 base, J lost 4 bases, and 6 bases stayed unmatched. Germline V gene data show CDR1 as LGHNA and CDR2 as YSLEER. The CDR3 spells CASSQGAGEVYNEQFF. The CDR3 bases are TGCGCCAGCAGCCAAGGAGCGGGAGAGGTATACAATGAGCAGTTCTTC.

This clone was observed once. The chain joins TRBV7-5 to TRBJ1-4; no check of the table's D call, TRBD1, against the DNA was made. TRBV7-5 is flagged as a pseudogene. This CDR3 spans 19 amino acids. The CDR3 coding sequence is TGTGCCAGAAGCTTAACGAATCCGGACAGGGGGTTTACTAATGAAAAACTGTTTTTT. Its protein is CARSLTNPDRGFTNEKLFF.

This chain connects TRBV7-2 to TRBJ2-3; D is perhaps TRBD1 (6 bases). The V gene lost 7 bases and the J gene lost 2 bases, with 19 bases spanning the gap. This CDR3 is 16 amino acids long. Germline V CDR1 and CDR2: SGHTA, FQGNSA. The CDR3 nucleotides read TGTGCCAGCACCTTGGGGTGGCAGGGGAACACAGATACGCAGTATTTT. Residues: CASTLGWQGNTDTQYF. The full variable domain, with the rest looked up from reference TRBV7-2 and TRBJ2-3, is GAGVSQSPSNKVTEKGKDVELRCDPISGHTALYWYRQSLGQGLEFLIYFQGNSAPDKSGLPSDRFSAERTGGSVSTLTIQRTQQEDSAVYLCASTLGWQGNTDTQYFGPGTRLTVL.

This chain connects TRBV7-9 to TRBJ2-7; D not certain. The CDR3 consists of 16 residues. Trimming took 1 base from V and 0 from J, leaving 13 bases between them. The germline CDR1 and CDR2 sequences are SEHNR and FQNEAQ (reference sequence). As DNA, the CDR3 is TGTGCCAGCAGCTTAGGTCGTCAGGTCAGCTCCTACGAGCAGTACTTC. Translation gives CASSLGRQVSSYEQYF. Filled out from reference TRBV7-9 and TRBJ2-7, the complete variable domain reads DTGVSQNPRHKITKRGQNVTFRCDPISEHNRLYWYRQTLGQGPEFLTYFQNEAQLEKSRLLSDRFSAERPKGSFSTLEIQRTEQGDSAMYLCASSLGRQVSSYEQYFGPGTRLTVT.

The chain employs TRBV6-6 and TRBJ1-6; perhaps TRBD1 as D (5 bases). Germline V gene sequence: CDR1 MNHNY, CDR2 SVGAGI (reference sequence). The CDR3 is 14 residues long. Trimming took off 6 bases at V and 5 bases at J, with 11 bases between the two ends. CDR3: CASRWTGDNSPLHF. The CDR3 DNA reads TGTGCCAGCAGATGGACGGGGGATAATTCACCCCTCCACTTT.

CDR3 loop: CASSLDLGGYEQYF. CDR3 bases: TGTGCCAGCAGCTTGGATCTGGGGGGCTACGAGCAGTACTTC. The J gene is TRBJ2-7, the V gene TRBV9; D is perhaps TRBD2 (6 bases). Germline V CDR1 and CDR2: SGDLS, YYNGEE. Trimming cost V 4 bases and J 3 bases, with 14 bases left between them. The CDR3 is made up of 14 amino acids.

J is TRBJ1-5 and V is TRBV7-9; no clear D. The length of the CDR3 is 13 residues. The germline V gene has CDR1 SEHNR and CDR2 FQNEAQ (reference sequence). The ends were cut back, 5 bases at V and 0 bases at J, with 5 bases in the middle. The CDR3 is CASSPGSNQPQHF. The CDR3 DNA reads TGTGCCAGCAGCCCAGGTAGCAATCAGCCCCAGCATTTT.

The CDR3 bases are TGTGCCAGCAGCCCTGGGGCGGGAGAGGAAAAACTGTTTTTT. Residues: CASSPGAGEEKLFF. V is TRBV5-4 and J is TRBJ1-4; D possibly corresponds to TRBD1 (5 bases). V was trimmed by 4 bases and J by 8 bases, leaving 15 bases between them. CDR1 and CDR2 from the germline V gene are SGHNT and YYREEE (reference sequence). This CDR3 has 14 amino acids.

Only one count was recorded for this clone. A read error may produce the germline difference seen at one junction end. The chain employs TRBV7-7 and TRBJ2-5; 8 bases match TRBD2. This CDR3 is 14 amino acids long. Germline-derived CDR1 and CDR2 are SSHAT and FNYEAQ (reference sequence). The CDR3 region is CASSSGRGQETQYF. The CDR3, as DNA: TGTGCTAGCAGCTCCGGGAGGGGGCAAGAGACCCAGTACTTC.

The chain carries TRBV6-5 and TRBJ1-5; TRBD1 is a possible D gene (5 bases). The CDR3 has 15 amino acids. V lost 6 bases and J 6 bases, leaving 18 bases between the germline ends. Germline values: CDR1 MNHEY, CDR2 SVGAGI. Here the CDR3 reads CASRPRTHVGQPQHF. The DNA of the CDR3 is TGTGCCAGCAGGCCCAGGACACATGTGGGTCAGCCCCAGCATTTT.

The V call is TRBV6-1, the J call TRBJ2-5; weak D call: TRBD2 (6 bases). Germline-derived CDR1 and CDR2 are MNHNS and SASEGT. V lost 7 bases and J lost 5, with 14 bases in between. The CDR3 totals 13 residues. This chain's CDR3 is CASIKTRRETQYF. The CDR3 bases are TGTGCCAGCATTAAGACTAGGCGGGAGACCCAGTACTTC.

The V and J genes are TRBV7-2 and TRBJ2-3; D remains unclear. V lost 2 bases and J 2 bases, leaving 5 bases between the germline ends. Germline V lookup: CDR1 SGHTA, CDR2 FQGNSA. This CDR3 comprises 13 residues. The CDR3: CASSLKDTDTQYF. The DNA for the CDR3 is TGTGCCAGCAGCTTAAAGGACACAGATACGCAGTATTTT.

As concerns this clone: This specimen includes other DNA sequences encoding the same CDR3. The chain is built from TRBV7-2 and TRBJ2-1; D is undetermined. CDR1 and CDR2 from the germline V gene are SGHTA and FQGNSA. The CDR3 runs 13 residues. V gave up 5 bases and J gave up 9 bases, with 14 bases separating them. This chain's CDR3 is CASSLGPLGEQFF. The CDR3 DNA follows: TGTGCCAGCAGCCTGGGTCCATTGGGTGAGCAGTTCTTC.

This chain links TRBV5-8 with TRBJ2-7; D could derive from TRBD1 or TRBD2 (7 bases each). V was shortened by 2 bases and J by 2 bases, with 14 bases between the two germline ends. CDR1 SGHTS and CDR2 YDEGEE come from the germline V gene. CDR3 length: 15 amino acids. The CDR3 protein is CASSFREDRTYEQYF. The CDR3 bases are TGTGCCAGCAGCTTCCGGGAGGACAGGACCTACGAGCAGTACTTC.

This chain joins TRBV7-2 and TRBJ1-1; tentatively, D is TRBD1 (6 bases). The ends were cut back, 5 bases at V and 1 base at J, with 20 bases in the middle. The CDR3 is 17 residues long. Germline V CDR1 and CDR2: SGHTA, FQGNSA. The chain's CDR3 is CASSAPQGRGRNTEAFF. The CDR3 nucleotides are TGTGCCAGCAGCGCCCCGCAGGGTAGGGGGAGGAACACTGAAGCTTTCTTT.

V gene TRBV2 combines with J gene TRBJ2-3, with 9 bases fitting TRBD1. V dropped 5 bases and J dropped 5; count of bases not matched to a gene: 8. This CDR3 has 15 amino acids. The germline gives CDR1 SNHLY, CDR2 FYNNEI. CDR3 bases: TGTGCCAGCAGTACGGGACAGGGAAGCGAAGATACGCAGTATTTT. Amino acids: CASSTGQGSEDTQYF.

For this clone: Within the sample, other DNA sequences also encode this same CDR3. The genes are TRBV11-2 and TRBJ2-3; 7 bases fit TRBD2. Germline CDR1 reads SGHAT; CDR2 reads FQNNGV. This CDR3 region has 14 residues. V was pared by 5 bases and J by 1 base, with 3 bases of the junction left unmatched. CDR3: CASSLGGGTDTQYF. CDR3 bases: TGTGCCAGCAGCCTGGGGGGGGGCACAGATACGCAGTATTTT.

This chain links TRBV7-2 with TRBJ1-2; D not certain. V was trimmed by 5 bases and J by 2 bases, leaving 12 bases between them. This CDR3 is 14 amino acids long. Germline values: CDR1 SGHTA, CDR2 FQGNSA. Written as DNA, the CDR3 is TGTGCCAGCAGCCGGACCTTTACCAACTATGGCTACACCTTC. As protein: CASSRTFTNYGYTF. The variable domain in full, completed from reference TRBV7-2 and TRBJ1-2, reads GAGVSQSPSNKVTEKGKDVELRCDPISGHTALYWYRQSLGQGLEFLIYFQGNSAPDKSGLPSDRFSAERTGGSVSTLTIQRTQQEDSAVYLCASSRTFTNYGYTFGSGTRLTVV.

The chain combines TRBV12-5 with TRBJ1-1; TRBD1 is a possible D gene (5 bases). Trimming took 1 base from V and 3 from J, leaving 15 bases between them. The CDR3 runs 16 residues. Germline CDR1 and CDR2: LGHNT and FRNRAP. The CDR3 loop is CASGLAGTVTYTEAFF. The CDR3 region has the DNA TGTGCTAGTGGTTTGGCCGGGACGGTGACCTACACTGAAGCTTTCTTT.

This clone was observed a single time. The gene calls are TRBV30 and TRBJ1-6, with 7 bases lining up with TRBD1. Per the germline V gene, CDR1 is GTSNPN and CDR2 is SVGIG (reference sequence). The CDR3 contains 14 residues. The trim removed 1 base at V and 9 bases at J, leaving 6 bases unmatched. CDR3 amino acids: CAWSEGQGVSPLHF. The CDR3 bases are TGTGCCTGGAGTGAGGGGCAGGGGGTTTCACCCCTCCACTTT.

The rearrangement links TRBV7-9 to TRBJ1-6, with 12 bases aligning to TRBD1. V shed 5 bases, J shed 7 bases, and the junction held 12 bases outside the gene matches. This CDR3 is 18 amino acids long. Germline V gene data show CDR1 as SEHNR and CDR2 as FQNEAQ (reference sequence). The CDR3 loop is CASSRTGGTGGTNSPLHF. Here the CDR3 DNA reads TGTGCCAGCAGCCGGACAGGCGGGACAGGGGGCACAAATTCACCCCTCCACTTT.

V gene TRBV30 combines with J gene TRBJ2-7; D is undetermined. The CDR3 is made up of 16 amino acids. The V and J ends lost 0 bases and 2 bases respectively, with 17 bases between them. Germline V lookup: CDR1 GTSNPN, CDR2 SVGIG (reference sequence). This chain's CDR3 is CAWSVPPTTRPYEQYF. In nucleotides, the CDR3 is TGTGCCTGGAGTGTACCGCCCACCACCCGGCCCTACGAGCAGTACTTC.